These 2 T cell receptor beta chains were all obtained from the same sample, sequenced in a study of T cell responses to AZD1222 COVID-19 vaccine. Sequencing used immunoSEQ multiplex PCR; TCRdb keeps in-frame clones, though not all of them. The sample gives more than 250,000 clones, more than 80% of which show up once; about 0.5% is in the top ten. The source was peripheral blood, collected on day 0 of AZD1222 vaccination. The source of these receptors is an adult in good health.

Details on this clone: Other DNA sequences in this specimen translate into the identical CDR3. The CDR3: CASSLDSYEQYF. CDR3 in DNA: TGTGCCAGCAGTTTAGACTCCTACGAGCAGTACTTC. The V and J genes are TRBV12-3 or TRBV12-4 and TRBJ2-7; D is uncertain. Trimming cost V 1 base and J 0 bases, with 1 base left between them. The CDR3 loop spans 12 amino acids.

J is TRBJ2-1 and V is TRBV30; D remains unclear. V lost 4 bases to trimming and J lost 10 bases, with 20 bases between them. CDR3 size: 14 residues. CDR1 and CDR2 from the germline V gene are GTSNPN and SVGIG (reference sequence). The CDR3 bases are TGTGCCTGGAACCCGGACGGCACGATTAGAGAGCAGTTCTTC. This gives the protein CAWNPDGTIREQFF.